This T cell receptor (beta chain) was recovered during a study of blood T cell repertoires in COVID-19. V lost 4 bases to trimming and J lost 2 bases; unmatched junction nucleotides: 10. There are 17 residues in the CDR3. Looked up from germline, CDR1 is SGHRS and CDR2 is YFSETQ. This table comes from immunoSEQ multiplex PCR, and its TCRdb copy is limited to in-frame clones, with some not included. The sample records around 100,000 clones, approximately 90% being singletons. The rearrangement links TRBV5-1 to TRBJ2-5; 11 bases are a match to TRBD2. The clonotype originates from a human donor in a cohort sampled during active COVID-19. What was sequenced was peripheral blood. The CDR3 nucleotides read TGCGCCAGCAGCCCCTGGGAACTAGCGGGGGTGCAAGAGACCCAGTACTTC. Amino acids: CASSPWELAGVQETQYF.